This TCR beta chain emerged from a study of shared clonotypes between healthy human individuals. Study-level results: Generation probabilities of non-shared clonotypes were lower (relative to those shared by all four donors).

Germline CDR1 LNHDA, CDR2 SQIVND (reference sequence). V shed 5 bases, J shed 7 bases, and the junction held 9 bases outside the gene matches. This CDR3 contains 16 residues. On this clone: Its specificity is not known.

Once extracted for a subset, genomic DNA was divided evenly among several immunoSEQ plates. Profiled with immunoSEQ multiplex PCR; TCRdb holds only in-frame clones, not every one. The sample yields about 2.2 million clones, about 92% seen once. Naive CD8 populations comprised CD45RO-negative cells positively selected for CCR7, excluding terminally differentiated effector memory CD45RA+ cells. The genes are TRBV19 and TRBJ2-2; 11 bases are a match to TRBD1. The receptor was derived from a man between 18 and 35 years old in good health. Some clones in this sample may be carry-over from other donors' samples. Sequenced sample: naive CD8+ T cells from PBMCs. CDR3 coding DNA: TGTGCCAGTAGTGTCCCCGGGACAGGGGGTTTCGGGGAGCTGTTTTTT. Amino acid sequence: CASSVPGTGGFGELFF.